Listed below are T cell receptor beta chains from one sample, sequenced in a study of CD4 T cells in relation to SARS-CoV-2 and coronaviruses. What these receptors recognize is not known. TCRdb keeps only in-frame clones here, not all; method: immunoSEQ multiplex PCR. This table holds roughly 41,000 clones, approximately 86% found once. Sequencing was carried out using naive CD4+ T cells from PBMCs, cultured in vitro. These receptors came from an adult with COVID-19. Each CDR3 is given with its conserved first and last residue. The order of the fields is J gene, V gene, D gene, clone size, CDR3 protein, CDR3 DNA. D genes are given only for firm matches. Only part of the rows carry a size: once, few, many, or a class if the clone is expanded.

>TRBJ2-3|TRBV11-3|-|once
CASSLAASTDTQYF
TGTGCCAGCAGTTTAGCGGCGAGCACAGATACGCAGTATTTT
>TRBJ2-3|TRBV3-1/TRBV3-2|TRBD2|-
CASSRAGVRTDTQYF
TGTGCCAGCAGCCGTGCGGGAGTTCGCACAGATACGCAGTATTTT
>TRBJ2-7|TRBV6-6|TRBD2|-
CASSYYPSLAGGEQYF
TGTGCCAGCAGTTACTACCCTAGCTTGGCGGGGGGCGAGCAGTACTTC
>TRBJ2-7|TRBV11-2|-|-
CASSFGGLYEQYF
TGTGCCAGCAGCTTTGGGGGGCTCTACGAGCAGTACTTC
>TRBJ1-1|TRBV19|TRBD1|-
CASSILRGQGNTEAFF
TGTGCCAGTAGTATACTAAGGGGACAGGGGAACACTGAAGCTTTCTTT
>TRBJ1-5|TRBV19|-|-
CASSPEGHHNQPQHF
TGTGCCAGTAGTCCCGAAGGACACCACAATCAGCCCCAGCATTTT
>TRBJ1-5|TRBV7-9|-|-
CASSLGTRTGNQPQHF
TGTGCCAGCAGCTTAGGCACCAGGACGGGCAATCAGCCCCAGCATTTT
>TRBJ2-3|TRBV7-9|TRBD1|once
CASSYRDRGAQYF
TGTGCCAGCAGCTACCGGGACAGGGGAGCGCAGTATTTT
>TRBJ1-5|TRBV19|-|-
CASRFPGSSNNQPQHF
TGTGCCAGTCGGTTCCCGGGGAGCAGTAACAATCAGCCCCAGCATTTT
>TRBJ1-2|TRBV6-5|TRBD1|-
CASSYGAGGVYGYTF
TGTGCCAGCAGTTACGGGGCAGGGGGCGTCTATGGCTACACCTTC
>TRBJ1-4|TRBV5-4|-|-
CASSLGPDTSEKLFF
TGTGCCAGCAGCTTGGGTCCAGATACGAGTGAAAAACTGTTTTTT
>TRBJ2-3|TRBV5-1|TRBD2|-
CASSLGLAGRWATDTQYF
TGCGCCAGCAGCTTGGGACTAGCGGGAAGGTGGGCCACAGATACGCAGTATTTT
>TRBJ1-6|TRBV5-5|-|-
CASSLDGASPLHF
TGTGCCAGCAGCTTGGATGGGGCGTCACCCCTCCACTTT
>TRBJ2-7|TRBV11-1|-|-
CASSKSGPSSYEQYF
TGTGCCAGCAGCAAAAGCGGGCCCAGCTCCTACGAGCAGTACTTC
>TRBJ2-2|TRBV6-5|-|-
CATNGRLTNTGELFF
TGTGCCACCAACGGGCGACTCACAAACACCGGGGAGCTGTTTTTT
>TRBJ1-6|TRBV6-5|-|-
CASTRTGSNNSPLHF
TGTGCCAGCACCCGGACGGGTTCAAATAATTCACCCCTCCACTTT
>TRBJ2-5|TRBV29-1|-|-
CSVGERGVRETQYF
TGCAGCGTTGGGGAGAGGGGCGTTAGAGAGACCCAGTACTTC
>TRBJ2-7|TRBV9|-|-
CASSRGVGLQYEQYF
TGTGCCAGCAGCAGGGGGGTTGGACTGCAATACGAGCAGTACTTC
>TRBJ2-1|TRBV5-1|-|-
CASRALTSGRYNEQFF
TGCGCCAGCAGAGCGCTAACCAGCGGGCGCTACAATGAGCAGTTCTTC
>TRBJ2-7|TRBV6-5|-|-
CASTRTIQTPYEQYF
TGTGCCAGCACCCGGACTATCCAGACTCCCTACGAGCAGTACTTC
>TRBJ2-3|TRBV2|-|-
CASCGKLATDTQYF
TGTGCCAGCTGCGGTAAGCTAGCCACAGATACGCAGTATTTT
>TRBJ2-3|TRBV28|TRBD2|-
CASSLAGGPVDTQYF
TGTGCCAGCAGTTTGGCGGGAGGGCCCGTAGATACGCAGTATTTT
>TRBJ1-1|TRBV3-1/TRBV3-2|-|-
CASSPGLDTEAFF
TGTGCCAGCAGCCCAGGGTTAGACACTGAAGCTTTCTTT
>TRBJ2-3|TRBV28|TRBD2|-
CASSPGSSGSTDTQYF
TGTGCCAGCAGTCCGGGCTCTAGCGGGAGCACAGATACGCAGTATTTT
>TRBJ2-7|TRBV20-1|-|-
CSASISGGEIEQYF
TGCAGTGCTAGTATTAGCGGAGGGGAGATCGAGCAGTACTTC
>TRBJ2-1|TRBV27|TRBD2|-
CASSLRLAGGYNEQFF
TGTGCCAGCAGTTTACGACTAGCGGGAGGTTACAATGAGCAGTTCTTC
>TRBJ2-1|TRBV28|-|-
CASSSPGMGDHYNEQFF
TGTGCCAGCAGTTCCCCGGGGATGGGAGACCACTACAATGAGCAGTTCTTC
>TRBJ2-7|TRBV18|TRBD1|-
CASTSDRGGLDEQYF
TGTGCCAGCACCTCGGACAGGGGAGGTTTGGACGAGCAGTACTTC
>TRBJ1-1|TRBV19|-|-
CASSSTVTDTEAFF
TGTGCCAGCAGCTCCACAGTAACGGACACTGAAGCTTTCTTT
>TRBJ2-1|TRBV9|TRBD2|-
CASSVGQAGGGYNEQFF
TGTGCCAGCAGCGTAGGTCAAGCGGGAGGGGGCTACAATGAGCAGTTCTTC
>TRBJ2-7|TRBV7-2|-|-
CASSSGTPYEQYF
TGTGCCAGCAGCTCCGGGACTCCCTACGAGCAGTACTTC
>TRBJ1-1|TRBV28|-|-
CASTSPGSNTEAFF
TGTGCCAGCACCTCGCCGGGGTCGAACACTGAAGCTTTCTTT
>TRBJ2-7|TRBV28|TRBD1|-
CASSLTTGAYEQYF
TGTGCCAGCAGCCTTACGACAGGGGCCTACGAGCAGTACTTC
>TRBJ2-2|TRBV24-1|-|-
CATRGGANTGELFF
TGTGCCACCAGGGGCGGGGCGAACACCGGGGAGCTGTTTTTT
>TRBJ1-2|TRBV7-3|TRBD1|few
CASSRTGGYGYTF
TGTGCCAGCAGCCGGACAGGGGGTTATGGCTACACCTTC
>TRBJ2-7|TRBV5-1|TRBD2|-
CASSSTSGSLGQYF
TGCGCCAGCAGCTCAACTAGCGGGAGTTTAGGGCAGTACTTC
>TRBJ2-7|TRBV19|-|once
CASSIGGGPYEQYF
TGTGCCAGTAGTATTGGTGGGGGACCCTACGAGCAGTACTTC
>TRBJ1-3|TRBV5-4|-|-
CASSLRQPFGNTIYF
TGTGCCAGCAGCTTGAGACAGCCTTTTGGAAACACCATATATTTT
>TRBJ2-6|TRBV25-1|-|-
CASSGGVGANVLTF
TGTGCCAGCAGTGGAGGGGTAGGGGCCAACGTCCTGACTTTC
>TRBJ2-1|TRBV2|TRBD1|-
CAVTGTGTYNEQFF
TGTGCCGTCACCGGGACAGGAACCTACAATGAGCAGTTCTTC
>TRBJ2-5|TRBV12-3/TRBV12-4|TRBD1|-
CASSSTLGGPRYF
TGTGCCAGCAGTTCAACCCTAGGGGGCCCCCGGTACTTC
>TRBJ2-7|TRBV3-1/TRBV3-2|-|-
CASSQRSGTPYEQYF
TGTGCCAGCAGCCAAAGAAGCGGAACCCCCTACGAGCAGTACTTC
>TRBJ2-7|TRBV6-5|-|-
CASSYELAGSYEQYF
TGTGCCAGCAGTTACGAACTGGCGGGATCCTACGAGCAGTACTTC
>TRBJ2-5|TRBV14|-|-
CASSQVPQETQYF
TGTGCCAGCAGCCAAGTTCCCCAAGAGACCCAGTACTTC
>TRBJ2-1|TRBV9|-|few
CASSQRWRRWDEQFF
TGTGCCAGCAGCCAACGTTGGAGGAGGTGGGATGAGCAGTTCTTC
>TRBJ1-1|TRBV28|-|-
CASSLWDRQNTEAFF
TGTGCCAGCAGTTTATGGGACAGACAGAACACTGAAGCTTTCTTT
>TRBJ1-4|TRBV4-3|-|-
CASSQDPAGAEKLFF
TGCGCCAGCAGCCAAGACCCCGCAGGGGCTGAAAAACTGTTTTTT
>TRBJ2-7|TRBV28|TRBD2|-
CASLADDYEQYF
TGTGCCAGTCTAGCGGATGACTACGAGCAGTACTTC
>TRBJ1-1|TRBV19|-|-
CASKYSGDTIDAFF
TGTGCCAGTAAATACTCCGGGGACACAATTGACGCTTTCTTT
>TRBJ2-1|TRBV6-5|TRBD1|-
CASYRDRGYNEQFF
TGTGCCAGCTACCGGGACAGGGGCTACAATGAGCAGTTCTTC
>TRBJ2-2|TRBV25-1|TRBD1|once
CASTDRDRLGELFF
TGTGCCAGTACCGACCGGGACAGGCTTGGGGAGCTGTTTTTT